A selection of T cell receptor beta chains follows, all from one sample in a study of cytomegalovirus exposure and HLA in healthy donors. Profiled with immunoSEQ multiplex PCR; TCRdb holds only in-frame clones, not every one. The sample includes about 270,000 clones, 72% of them seen just once. The sequenced material came from PBMCs. The source of these receptors is a female donor in good health and CMV-seronegative. Each CDR3 is given with its conserved first and last residue. Each record gives: clone size, D gene, V gene, J gene, CDR3 DNA, CDR3 protein. The D gene is left open where the match is weak. Clone size, where shown, is once, few, many, or a class for clones that have expanded.

size: NA; D: NA; V: TRBV5-6; J: TRBJ1-1; DNA: TGTGCCAGCAGCTTGTTGCAGGGCTCTGAAGCTTTCTTT; CDR3: CASSLLQGSEAFF
size: NA; D: NA; V: TRBV6-8; J: TRBJ2-5; DNA: TGTGCCAGCAGTTACTCCGGGTCCCGCGGTCGGACCCAGTACTTC; CDR3: CASSYSGSRGRTQYF
size: once; D: NA; V: TRBV4-1; J: TRBJ2-1; DNA: TGCGCCAGCAGCCAAATCGCAGGGTACAATGAGCAGTTCTTC; CDR3: CASSQIAGYNEQFF
size: few; D: NA; V: TRBV2; J: TRBJ1-2; DNA: TGTGCCAGCAGAGTAGGAGGAGTTCATGGCTACACCTTC; CDR3: CASRVGGVHGYTF
size: NA; D: NA; V: TRBV7-9; J: TRBJ2-1; DNA: TGTTCCAGCAGCTTAGGCTATTTACAGTTCTTC; CDR3: CSSSLGYLQFF
size: NA; D: NA; V: TRBV5-1; J: TRBJ1-2; DNA: TGCGCCAGCAGCCCATGGGCGGGCCGTAACTATGGCTACACCTTC; CDR3: CASSPWAGRNYGYTF
size: NA; D: TRBD1; V: TRBV18; J: TRBJ2-7; DNA: TGTGCCAGCTCACCGGGGGACAGGGTCTACGAGCAGTACTTC; CDR3: CASSPGDRVYEQYF
size: NA; D: TRBD1; V: TRBV7-2; J: TRBJ2-7; DNA: TGTGCCAGCAGCTTACTAGGGACAGGGGCGGAAGAGCAGTACTTC; CDR3: CASSLLGTGAEEQYF
size: NA; D: NA; V: TRBV9; J: TRBJ1-2; DNA: TGTGCCAGCAGCGCCTCTCTGGGGGGAAATGGCTACACCTTC; CDR3: CASSASLGGNGYTF
size: few; D: NA; V: TRBV21-1; J: TRBJ2-7; DNA: TGTGCCTTACTCAAAGGCCGGGCAGGGCAATTTAGGGAGCAGTACTTC; CDR3: CALLKGRAGQFREQYF
size: NA; D: NA; V: TRBV4-1; J: TRBJ2-3; DNA: TGCGCCAGCAGCCAGCCGACTAGTAGGACGCAGTATTTT; CDR3: CASSQPTSRTQYF
size: NA; D: TRBD2; V: TRBV5-1; J: TRBJ2-1; DNA: TGCGCCAGCAGCCCGACTAGCGGTACCTACAATGAGCAGTTCTTC; CDR3: CASSPTSGTYNEQFF
size: NA; D: TRBD1; V: TRBV5-1; J: TRBJ2-5; DNA: TGCGCCAGCAGCTTGAGACAGGGCCAAGAGACCCAGTACTTC; CDR3: CASSLRQGQETQYF
size: NA; D: NA; V: TRBV7-9; J: TRBJ2-7; DNA: TGTGCCAGCAGCTTAGGGGACTTATACGAGCAGTACTTC; CDR3: CASSLGDLYEQYF
size: NA; D: TRBD2; V: TRBV13; J: TRBJ2-7; DNA: TGTGCCAGCAGCTTAGGACCTCTAGCGGGAGAGGCTTACGAGCAGTACTTC; CDR3: CASSLGPLAGEAYEQYF
size: NA; D: NA; V: TRBV30; J: TRBJ2-5; DNA: TGTGCCTGGAGTGTATCCAGCGGCCAAGAGACCCAGTACTTC; CDR3: CAWSVSSGQETQYF
size: NA; D: TRBD2; V: TRBV9; J: TRBJ2-3; DNA: TGTGCCAGCAGCGAAGGGAGTAGCGGGGTCACAGATACGCAGTATTTT; CDR3: CASSEGSSGVTDTQYF
size: NA; D: TRBD1; V: TRBV10-3; J: TRBJ1-1; DNA: TGTGCCATCAGCCGGACAGGGCCCACTGAAGCTTTCTTT; CDR3: CAISRTGPTEAFF
size: NA; D: TRBD1; V: TRBV28; J: TRBJ1-2; DNA: TGTGCCAGCAGTAGGAGAGGGGGCAGAGGCTACACCTTC; CDR3: CASSRRGGRGYTF
size: NA; D: NA; V: TRBV5-5; J: TRBJ1-1; DNA: TGTGCCAGCAGCTTGGAGTGGGGGGGACAACCAGAAGCTTTCTTT; CDR3: CASSLEWGGQPEAFF
size: once; D: TRBD2; V: TRBV6-5; J: TRBJ2-7; DNA: TGTGCCAGCAGTTACGCTAGCGGGATCTCCTACGAGCAGTACTTC; CDR3: CASSYASGISYEQYF
size: NA; D: TRBD1; V: TRBV28; J: TRBJ2-7; DNA: TGTGCCAGCAGTTTACAGGGGGCTGGAGGCTACGAGCAGTACTTC; CDR3: CASSLQGAGGYEQYF
size: few; D: NA; V: TRBV15; J: TRBJ2-7; DNA: TGTGCCACCAGCCACCGGGACACCCCCTACGAGCAGTACTTC; CDR3: CATSHRDTPYEQYF
size: NA; D: TRBD2; V: TRBV9; J: TRBJ2-2; DNA: TGTGCCAGCAGCGTTGGGGCAACTAGCGGGAGTACCGGGGAGCTGTTTTTT; CDR3: CASSVGATSGSTGELFF
size: NA; D: TRBD1; V: TRBV5-1; J: TRBJ2-1; DNA: TGCGCCAGCACCTCTTTTCCAGGGGGCACTGAGCAGTTCTTC; CDR3: CASTSFPGGTEQFF
size: few; D: NA; V: TRBV7-9; J: TRBJ2-2; DNA: TGTGCCACCACCGGGGAGAACACCGGGGAGCTGTTTTTT; CDR3: CATTGENTGELFF
size: NA; D: TRBD1; V: TRBV6-6; J: TRBJ1-5; DNA: TGTGCCAGCAGTTACCCGGGACAGAATCATCAGCCCCAGCATTTT; CDR3: CASSYPGQNHQPQHF
size: NA; D: TRBD2; V: TRBV2; J: TRBJ2-1; DNA: TGTGCCAGCAGTGGTTCCGGACTAGCGGGAGAGAGCTACAATGAGCAGTTCTTC; CDR3: CASSGSGLAGESYNEQFF
size: NA; D: TRBD1; V: TRBV30; J: TRBJ2-7; DNA: TGTGCCTGGTGCAGGGGGCTCAACTACGAGCAGTACTTC; CDR3: CAWCRGLNYEQYF
size: once; D: NA; V: TRBV19; J: TRBJ2-5; DNA: TGTGCCAGTAGTACCCCTTATCGGAGGCCAGAGACCCAGTACTTC; CDR3: CASSTPYRRPETQYF
size: NA; D: NA; V: TRBV6-1; J: TRBJ2-2; DNA: TGTGCCAGCAGTGGAGCCCCCGACAGATACACCGGGGAGCTGTTTTTT; CDR3: CASSGAPDRYTGELFF
size: once; D: NA; V: TRBV29-1; J: TRBJ1-2; DNA: TGCAGCGTCATCGGCGGGAACTATGGCTACACCTTC; CDR3: CSVIGGNYGYTF
size: NA; D: NA; V: TRBV11-2; J: TRBJ1-2; DNA: TGTGCCAGCAGCTTAAACGAGGCGGGAAACTATGGCTACACCTTC; CDR3: CASSLNEAGNYGYTF
size: NA; D: TRBD1; V: TRBV9; J: TRBJ2-5; DNA: TGTGCCAGCAGCGTGGACAGGGGATCCCCTTTCCAAGAGACCCAGTACTTC; CDR3: CASSVDRGSPFQETQYF
size: NA; D: TRBD2; V: TRBV7-9; J: TRBJ2-1; DNA: TGTGCCAGCAGTACTCCGACTAGCGGGAGTAATGAGCAGTTCTTC; CDR3: CASSTPTSGSNEQFF
size: few; D: NA; V: TRBV27; J: TRBJ2-3; DNA: TGTGCCAGCAGTCTCCGTAGCGGCCAGATAACAACAGATACGCAGTATTTT; CDR3: CASSLRSGQITTDTQYF
size: NA; D: NA; V: TRBV7-9; J: TRBJ1-1; DNA: TGTGCCAGCAGCCGATATACAGGGCCGGAGAACACTGAAGCTTTCTTT; CDR3: CASSRYTGPENTEAFF
size: NA; D: NA; V: TRBV13; J: TRBJ2-5; DNA: TGTGCCAGCAGCTTAGGGACTAAACAAGAGACCCAGTACTTC; CDR3: CASSLGTKQETQYF
size: NA; D: NA; V: TRBV6-6; J: TRBJ2-7; DNA: TGTGCCAGCAGCCGGGACATCAACGAGCAGTACTTC; CDR3: CASSRDINEQYF
size: NA; D: TRBD1; V: TRBV5-1; J: TRBJ2-2; DNA: TGCGCCAGCAGACAGGGACAGGGGAGAACCGGGGAGCTGTTTTTT; CDR3: CASRQGQGRTGELFF
size: NA; D: TRBD1; V: TRBV2; J: TRBJ1-2; DNA: TGTGCCAGCAGCAGTCCCCTTACAGGGGGATACACCTTC; CDR3: CASSSPLTGGYTF
size: NA; D: TRBD2; V: TRBV5-1; J: TRBJ2-7; DNA: TGCGCCAGCAGCTTGGGCGGGACTAGCGGCTACTACGAGCAGTACTTC; CDR3: CASSLGGTSGYYEQYF
size: few; D: NA; V: TRBV6-1; J: TRBJ1-6; DNA: TGTGCCAGCAGTGAAGCTGTAGCGGCAGAAAGTTACATTTCACCCCTCCACTTT; CDR3: CASSEAVAAESYISPLHF
size: few; D: NA; V: TRBV4-1; J: TRBJ1-5; DNA: TGCGCCAGCAGCCAACGAAGGACAGTTAGCAATCAGCCCCAGCATTTT; CDR3: CASSQRRTVSNQPQHF
size: few; D: TRBD1; V: TRBV19; J: TRBJ1-1; DNA: TGTGCCAGTAGTAAGCCGGGACAGGGGGACACTGAAGCTTTCTTT; CDR3: CASSKPGQGDTEAFF
size: NA; D: NA; V: TRBV28; J: TRBJ1-1; DNA: TGTGCCAGCAGTTTAACAGGGAGGGTCACTGAAGCTTTCTTT; CDR3: CASSLTGRVTEAFF
size: NA; D: NA; V: TRBV5-6; J: TRBJ2-7; DNA: TGTGCCAGCAGCCACTCCTACGAGCAGTACTTC; CDR3: CASSHSYEQYF